This TCR beta chain was identified during a study of T-cell reconstitution after alpha-beta-depleted transplantation in children (dated by TCRdb to the mid-2010s). For context, the study as a whole: The study quantitatively tracked T-cell immune reconstitution after TCRalphabeta/CD19-depleted allogeneic hematopoietic cell transplantation in children using TCR repertoire profiling.

Summary of the overall study and its limitations: In some patients, the high TCRbeta diversity seen at day 60 was put down to recipient T cells and intrathymic progenitors that had survived conditioning. Over subsequent months, a decline in hyperexpanded clone frequencies was noted, and after one year, T-cell counts and TCRbeta diversity were mostly ascribed to newly produced T cells. The apparently early recovery of alphabetaT-cell counts about two months after transplant reportedly depended on only several hundred rapidly expanded clones that came from non-depleted graft cells.

In light of the paper, this sample's treatment or condition label describes: allogeneic hematopoietic cell transplantation with graft depleted of TCRalphabeta T cells and CD19 B cells. The children who served as transplant recipients had been given grafts of TCRalphabeta/CD19-depleted allogeneic hematopoietic cells. Points on this clonotype: Its antigen specificity is not known. No base quality values were provided; no much bigger clone lies one nucleotide off.

Library preparation was by PCR. Sequenced on an Illumina HiSeq 2500. Molecular barcoding was employed in the preparation of TCR libraries, with unique molecular identifiers being used to normalize TCRbeta repertoire quantification. The public sequencing data were trimmed at Q25 with fastp and processed into clonotypes with MiXCR by TCRdb, which kept only in-frame beta chains. One record per CDR3 amino acid sequence lists the most common genes and DNA. The table for this sample lists about 58,000 distinct CDR3 sequences; approximately 43% of them were counted only once. The top ten clones comprise under 98% of the sample. V and J are truncated by 3 bases and 3 bases respectively, leaving an intervening sequence of 12 bases. Inclusive of the bounding cysteine and phenylalanine, the CDR3 is 15 residues long. The DNA shown is the 45-base CDR3, in frame from base 1. Taken from the germline V gene, the CDR1 and CDR2 loops are SGHRS and YFSETQ.

The input for sequencing was PBMCs, mostly from graft donor cells, taken 360 days after TCRalphabeta/CD19-depleted stem cell transplant. This clonotype originated in a male patient aged 10 to 17 who had a stem cell transplant for acute lymphoblastic leukemia, so the T cells may come from the graft donor. Rearrangement joined TRBV5-1 to TRBJ2-2, with a weak D call of TRBD2 (6 bases match). Here the CDR3 is given as CASSSRLVDTGELFF. The nucleotides read TGCGCCAGCAGCTCCCGACTAGTCGACACCGGGGAGCTGTTTTTT.